This note documents a single T cell receptor beta chain sequence. Germline CDR1 is LGHNA and CDR2 is YSLEER. V lost 1 base, J lost 6 bases, and 5 bases stayed unmatched. The CDR3 spans 16 residues. Sequenced by immunoSEQ multiplex PCR; TCRdb stores in-frame clones only, minus some. The sample yields hundreds of thousands of clones, 85% seen once. This study enrolled people aged about 18 to 95 from about two dozen US geographic areas. The data are from a study of blood T cell repertoires in COVID-19. At the level of the study: T cells, B-cell-depleted T cells, or PBMCs supplied cDNA or gDNA.

Sequences were obtained from PBMCs or T cells enriched from blood (not recorded which). This chain connects TRBV4-3 to TRBJ2-2, with 10 nucleotides matching TRBD1. This clonotype originated in a middle-aged man who had recovered from COVID-19. The CDR3 reads CASSQVGQGSPGELFF. Here the CDR3 DNA reads TGCGCCAGCAGCCAAGTGGGACAGGGGTCACCCGGGGAGCTGTTTTTT.